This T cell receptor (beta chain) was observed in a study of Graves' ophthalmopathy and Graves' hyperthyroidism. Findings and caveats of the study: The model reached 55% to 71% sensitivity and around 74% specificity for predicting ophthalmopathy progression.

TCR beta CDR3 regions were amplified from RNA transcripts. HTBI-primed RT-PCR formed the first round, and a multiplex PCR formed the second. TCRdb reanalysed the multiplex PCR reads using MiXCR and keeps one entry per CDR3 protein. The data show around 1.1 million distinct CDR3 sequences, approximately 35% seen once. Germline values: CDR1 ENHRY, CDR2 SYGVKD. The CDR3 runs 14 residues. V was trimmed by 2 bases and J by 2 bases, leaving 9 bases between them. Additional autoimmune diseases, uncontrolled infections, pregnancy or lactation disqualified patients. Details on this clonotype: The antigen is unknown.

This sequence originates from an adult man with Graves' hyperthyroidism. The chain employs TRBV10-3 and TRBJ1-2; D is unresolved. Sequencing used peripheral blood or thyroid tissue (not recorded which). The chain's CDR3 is CAISEPNINYGYTF. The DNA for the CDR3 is TGTGCCATCAGTGAGCCAAATATAAACTATGGCTACACCTTC.